This is a list of T cell receptor beta chains from one sample in a study of CD8 T cells in Susac syndrome. TCRdb used MiXCR to reprocess the immunoSEQ multiplex PCR reads, holding one entry per CDR3 protein. The table shows over 150,000 distinct CDR3 sequences, with about 96% occurring only once. The source material was CD4+ T cells from PBMCs. The source of these receptors is a human donor with Susac syndrome. Each CDR3 is given with its conserved first and last residue.

V gene	J gene	CDR3 protein
TRBV6-1	TRBJ1-4	CASTRSEKLFF
TRBV9	TRBJ1-6	CASSVVGQTNSPLHF
TRBV30	TRBJ2-5	CAWRESRRETQYF
TRBV18	TRBJ2-5	CASSPDRGLETQYF
TRBV14	TRBJ2-1	CASSQALAGLGQFF
TRBV29-1	TRBJ1-1	CSAVTGVNTEAFF
TRBV20-1	TRBJ2-5	CSARGQVQETQYF
TRBV20-1	TRBJ2-7	CSARANRDRGLYEQYF
TRBV7-2	TRBJ2-3	CASSLALTSGITDTQYF
TRBV2	TRBJ2-7	CASSERGRGGYEQYF
TRBV29-1	TRBJ2-7	CSVETGARGYEQYF
TRBV15	TRBJ1-2	CATSSPNARGGGYTF
TRBV5-1	TRBJ2-7	CASSLEPPAVYEQYF
TRBV7-2	TRBJ2-5	CASSLSGSLETQYF
TRBV6-2/TRBV6-3	TRBJ2-1	CASRSSSGGASEQFF
TRBV4-3	TRBJ2-3	CASSQVGSGTDTQYF
TRBV27	TRBJ2-2	CASSSTQGTGELFF
TRBV15	TRBJ2-3	CATSRVTAARADTQYF
TRBV2	TRBJ2-7	CASSQTSGTNEQYF
TRBV27	TRBJ2-7	CASSLAGAEYEQYF
TRBV12-3/TRBV12-4	TRBJ1-5	CASSRQGQLGLSNQPQHF
TRBV5-1	TRBJ1-6	CASSLTGGIESPLHF
TRBV11-1	TRBJ2-2	CASSLATAGELFF
TRBV11-2	TRBJ2-1	CASSPQLAGKLYNEQFF
TRBV21-1	TRBJ2-5	CASSKVAEGQETQYF
TRBV5-5	TRBJ2-6	CASSLRGNSGANVLTF
TRBV14	TRBJ2-1	CASSQDPPSGGYNEQFF
TRBV27	TRBJ1-1	CASSMRGGTEAFF
TRBV20-1	TRBJ1-5	CSARARDSNQPQHF
TRBV30	TRBJ1-5	CAWSELQDQPQHF
TRBV20-1	TRBJ2-5	CSGRGGQTQYF
TRBV4-3	TRBJ1-5	CASSQDRFSNQPQHF
TRBV5-4	TRBJ2-7	CASSRDRDLYEQYF
TRBV30	TRBJ2-1	CAWSQAHNEQFF
TRBV7-2	TRBJ2-7	CASSWQASGSEQYF
TRBV6-2/TRBV6-3	TRBJ2-1	CASRSAGLYNEQFF
TRBV27	TRBJ2-5	CASSLGRLLGTQYF
TRBV29-1	TRBJ1-1	CSVAQSQEAFF
TRBV2	TRBJ1-2	CASNPQRGYSGYTF
TRBV5-4	TRBJ2-1	CASSLWLAGGYNEQFF
TRBV7-8	TRBJ2-6	CASTPVGAGANVLTF
TRBV27	TRBJ1-5	CASSLPNQPQHF
TRBV29-1	TRBJ2-5	CSVGAVVDKTQYF
TRBV7-8	TRBJ2-5	CASSLDQGQYF
TRBV2	TRBJ1-5	CASSESGYGDQPQHF
TRBV4-2	TRBJ2-1	CASSMVGGDEQFF
TRBV5-1	TRBJ2-4	CASSSAGRDIQYF
TRBV4-2	TRBJ2-2	CASSQEPTGELFF
TRBV28	TRBJ2-5	CASGRDRVTQETQYF
TRBV5-1	TRBJ2-3	CASSLGKDTQYF
TRBV3-1	TRBJ2-4	CASSRLRTSGEDIQYF
TRBV18	TRBJ2-1	CASSPSLGNEQFF
TRBV30	TRBJ1-1	CAWSGDTGGNTEAFF
TRBV15	TRBJ2-4	CATSREPRKNIQYF
TRBV9	TRBJ2-6	CASSPRALAGSGANVLTF
TRBV20-1	TRBJ2-1	CSASPAGGSYNEQFF
TRBV6-1	TRBJ2-1	CASSALAGALSYNEQFF